Below are 3 T cell receptor beta chains sequenced from a single sample in a study of T cell responses to AZD1222 COVID-19 vaccine. The table came from immunoSEQ multiplex PCR; TCRdb's copy has only in-frame clones and leaves some out. This table holds around 150,000 clones, approximately 94% found once. The input for sequencing was peripheral blood, taken on day 0 of AZD1222 vaccination. The receptors stem from an adult in good health.

The chain uses TRBV11-2 and TRBJ2-3; no clear D gene. This CDR3 contains 14 residues. Germline assignment: CDR1 SGHAT and CDR2 FQNNGV. V was cut by 3 bases and J by 3 bases, with 10 bases left in between. The CDR3 here is CASSFWLETDTQYF. DNA for the CDR3: TGTGCCAGCAGCTTTTGGCTAGAAACAGATACGCAGTATTTT.

The chain employs TRBV12-3 or TRBV12-4 and TRBJ2-5; no reliable D call. The V end was cut by 3 bases, the J end by 5 bases, with 10 bases between. CDR3 length: 13 residues. CDR3 nucleotides: TGTGCCAGCAGTTTTTTTGGGATTGAGACCCAGTACTTC. Amino acids: CASSFFGIETQYF.

The rearrangement joins TRBV7-2 to TRBJ1-1; D unclear. Germline values: CDR1 SGHTA, CDR2 FQGNSA. With 3 bases removed from V and 1 base from J, the gap between germline ends came to 6 bases. The CDR3 contains 13 residues. CDR3 protein: CASSFIANTEAFF. The CDR3 bases are TGTGCCAGCAGCTTCATCGCGAACACTGAAGCTTTCTTT.